This is a list of T cell receptor beta chains from one sample in a study of blood T cell repertoires in COVID-19. This table comes from immunoSEQ multiplex PCR, and its TCRdb copy is limited to in-frame clones, with some not included. The table has 70,000 or so clones, 83% seen once. Sample: peripheral blood. All receptors come from a woman in her sixties or seventies with acute or convalescent COVID-19. Each CDR3 is given with its conserved first and last residue. The order of the fields is J gene, V gene, D gene, clone size, CDR3 DNA, CDR3 protein. The D gene is left open where the match is weak. The size entry is marked missing in some rows and otherwise reads once, few, many or a size class.

TRBJ2-3 TRBV12-3/TRBV12-4 - few TGTGCCAGCAGTTCGACACCAGATACGCAGTATTTT CASSSTPDTQYF
TRBJ1-5 TRBV3-1/TRBV3-2 - - TGTGCCAGCAGCCCCTCGGGGGTCTTCGATCAGCCCCAGCATTTT CASSPSGVFDQPQHF
TRBJ2-6 TRBV7-3 TRBD1 - TGTGCCAGCAGCTCATCGACAGGGCCTGGGGCCAACGTCCTGACTTTC CASSSSTGPGANVLTF
TRBJ1-4 TRBV4-1 - - TGCGCCAGCAGATCTGTGGCAGCTAATGAAAAACTGTTTTTT CASRSVAANEKLFF
TRBJ2-7 TRBV7-2 - - TGTGCCAGCAGCCTTAATGCGGCCTACGAGCAGTACTTC CASSLNAAYEQYF
TRBJ2-7 TRBV9 - - TGTGCCAGCAGCCCCTTCGGCGGGGGCCTCTCCTACGAGCAGTACTTC CASSPFGGGLSYEQYF
TRBJ1-1 TRBV10-3 TRBD1 - TGTGCCATCAGCCGGGACAGGGAACGAGCTTTCTTT CAISRDRERAFF
TRBJ1-3 TRBV7-9 - - TGTGCCAGCAGCCCCAGGGGTGGAAGCTCTGGAAACACCATATATTTT CASSPRGGSSGNTIYF
TRBJ2-7 TRBV11-2 - - TGTGCCAGCAGCTTAGGAGGCGGCCCTTCCTACGAGCAGTACTTC CASSLGGGPSYEQYF
TRBJ1-1 TRBV24-1 TRBD1 - TGTGCCACCAGTGATCCTCCCCCGACAGGGCTGAACACTGAAGCTTTCTTT CATSDPPPTGLNTEAFF
TRBJ1-1 TRBV19 - - TGTGCCAGTAGTACCTTCAGGGGTGGGGAAGCTTTCTTT CASSTFRGGEAFF
TRBJ1-1 TRBV2 - - TGTGCCAGCAGTGAAGGGTTGAGGGGGGGAAACACTGAAGCTTTCTTT CASSEGLRGGNTEAFF
TRBJ1-1 TRBV6-5 - - TGTGCCAGCAGCGCACAGGGATGGAACACTGAAGCTTTCTTT CASSAQGWNTEAFF
TRBJ2-5 TRBV7-9 - - TGTGCCAGCAGCTTAGCGGGGGGGCTCGAGACCCAGTACTTC CASSLAGGLETQYF
TRBJ1-3 TRBV19 TRBD1 - TGTGCCAGTAGTACCGAGGGGACAGGGCTGTTCGGAAACACCATATATTTT CASSTEGTGLFGNTIYF
TRBJ1-2 TRBV29-1 - - TGCAGCGTTGAACCAGGGAACTATGGCTACACCTTC CSVEPGNYGYTF
TRBJ1-1 TRBV5-4 - - TGTGCCAGCAGCTTGGTGGGGGCTCTGAACACTGAAGCTTTCTTT CASSLVGALNTEAFF
TRBJ2-7 TRBV19 - - TGTGCCAGTATCAAAAGACAGGCTACCTACGAGCAGTACTTC CASIKRQATYEQYF